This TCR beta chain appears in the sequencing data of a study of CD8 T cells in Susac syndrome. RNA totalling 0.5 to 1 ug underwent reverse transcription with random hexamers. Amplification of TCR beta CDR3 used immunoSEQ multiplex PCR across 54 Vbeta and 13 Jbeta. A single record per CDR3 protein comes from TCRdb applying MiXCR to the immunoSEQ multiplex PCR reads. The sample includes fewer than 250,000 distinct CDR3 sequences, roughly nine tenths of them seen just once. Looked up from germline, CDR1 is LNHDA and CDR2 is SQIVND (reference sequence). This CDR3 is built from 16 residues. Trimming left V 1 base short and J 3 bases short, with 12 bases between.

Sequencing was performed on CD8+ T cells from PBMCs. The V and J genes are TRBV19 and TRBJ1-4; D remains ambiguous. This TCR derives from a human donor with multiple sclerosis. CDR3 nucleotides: TGTGCCAGTAGTATAGGATTTTGGCAGTCTAATGAAAAACTGTTTTTT. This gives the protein CASSIGFWQSNEKLFF.